The 5 T cell receptor beta chains presented below share a single source sample, sequenced in a study of brain T cells in children with intractable seizures. Profiled with immunoSEQ multiplex PCR; TCRdb holds only in-frame clones, not every one. Among about 120,000 clones, roughly 94% were seen once, and the ten largest hold 3.5% to 4%. The specimen was peripheral blood, collected at surgery. The source is a boy younger than two with hemimegalencephaly and intractable seizures.

This chain links TRBV7-9 with TRBJ2-7; D is possibly TRBD1 (6 bases). The CDR3 loop spans 18 amino acids. Trimming shortened V by 4 bases and J by 2 bases, and 24 bases separated the two germline ends. Germline V CDR1 and CDR2: SEHNR, FQNEAQ (reference sequence). Here the CDR3 reads CASSSDYPAGTPTYEQYF. In DNA, the CDR3 is TGTGCCAGCAGCTCCGATTACCCCGCCGGGACACCCACCTACGAGCAGTACTTC.

Note on this clone: Other DNA variants within this sample encode the same CDR3. This rearrangement joins TRBV6-2 or TRBV6-3 to TRBJ2-3; D is possibly TRBD2 (5 bases). The V and J ends lost 6 bases and 3 bases respectively, with 10 bases between them. The germline CDR1 and CDR2 sequences are MNHEY and SVGEGT. The CDR3 is 13 amino acids. CDR3 sequence: CASSSGGTDTQYF. As DNA, the CDR3 is TGTGCCAGCAGCTCCGGAGGTACAGATACGCAGTATTTT.

The chain links TRBV12-3 or TRBV12-4 to TRBJ2-1, with D perhaps TRBD1 or TRBD2 (5 bases each). The CDR3 spans 13 residues. Trimming shortened V by 6 bases and J by 13 bases, and 19 bases separated the two germline ends. CDR3 nucleotides: TGTGCCAGCAGGCCCCCAGGGTCGGGGCCCCAGTTCTTC. Residues: CASRPPGSGPQFF.

V usage is TRBV5-6 and J usage is TRBJ2-3; weak D call: TRBD2 (7 bases). Germline CDR1 is SGHDT and CDR2 is YYEEEE. This CDR3 comprises 15 residues. Trimming removed 7 bases from V and 3 bases from J, with 18 bases in between. CDR3 in DNA: TGTGCCAGCTCATGGGGGGGCTTCGGGACAGATACGCAGTATTTT. Protein: CASSWGGFGTDTQYF. The variable domain in full, with the rest retrieved from reference TRBV5-6 and TRBJ2-3, is DAGVTQSPTHLIKTRGQQVTLRCSPKSGHDTVSWYQQALGQGPQFIFQYYEEEERQRGNFPDRFSGHQFPNYSSELNVNALLLGDSALYLCASSWGGFGTDTQYFGPGTRLTVL.

This clone occurred once. The genes are TRBV29-1 and TRBJ2-7, with 7 nucleotides matching TRBD2. V lost 5 bases to trimming and J lost 9 bases; unmatched junction nucleotides: 7. CDR1 SQVTM and CDR2 ANQGSEA come from the germline V gene. This CDR3 spans 11 amino acids. The CDR3 spells CSVPTPGGQYF. CDR3 bases: TGCAGCGTTCCCACGCCGGGGGGGCAGTACTTC.